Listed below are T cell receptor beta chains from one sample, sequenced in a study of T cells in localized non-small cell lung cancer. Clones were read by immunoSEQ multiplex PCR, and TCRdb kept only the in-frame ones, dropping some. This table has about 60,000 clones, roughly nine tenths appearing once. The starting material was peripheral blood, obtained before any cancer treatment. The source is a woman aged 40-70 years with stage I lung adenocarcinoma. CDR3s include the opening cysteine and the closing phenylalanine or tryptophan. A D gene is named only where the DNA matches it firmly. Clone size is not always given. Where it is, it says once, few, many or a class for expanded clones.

CASAGTGRGSYNEQFF | TGTGCTAGTGCCGGGACAGGGCGAGGTTCCTACAATGAGCAGTTCTTC | TRBV12-5 | once | TRBJ2-1 | TRBD1
CASSYLDRMGNTIYF | TGTGCCAGCAGTTACTTGGACAGGATGGGAAACACCATATATTTT | TRBV6-6 | NA | TRBJ1-3 | TRBD1
CASRGPWGVEQFF | TGTGCCAGCAGGGGTCCTTGGGGTGTTGAGCAGTTCTTC | TRBV6-1 | NA | TRBJ2-1 | NA
CAWSVETGFQETQYF | TGTGCCTGGAGCGTAGAAACAGGGTTTCAAGAGACCCAGTACTTC | TRBV30 | NA | TRBJ2-5 | NA
CASSRWTADYEQYF | TGCGCCAGCAGCCGGTGGACTGCTGACTACGAGCAGTACTTC | TRBV5-1 | NA | TRBJ2-7 | NA
CASSGGVADTQYF | TGTGCCAGCAGCGGGGGAGTGGCAGATACGCAGTATTTT | TRBV9 | NA | TRBJ2-3 | NA
CASSSGSWGPLSYEQYF | TGTGCCAGCAGCTCCGGGTCGTGGGGCCCTCTCTCCTACGAGCAGTACTTC | TRBV7-2 | NA | TRBJ2-7 | NA
CASSQGVGEGRNEQFF | TGCGCCAGCAGCCAAGGAGTCGGGGAGGGGAGGAATGAGCAGTTCTTC | TRBV4-1 | NA | TRBJ2-1 | TRBD2
CASSLGTSGIGTDTQYF | TGTGCCAGCAGCCTAGGGACTAGCGGGATAGGCACAGATACGCAGTATTTT | TRBV7-6 | medium-sized | TRBJ2-3 | TRBD2
CASSLGGTGDTGELFF | TGTGCCAGCAGCTTAGGAGGGACAGGAGACACCGGGGAGCTGTTTTTT | TRBV7-2 | NA | TRBJ2-2 | TRBD1
CASSIGGTMNTEAFF | TGTGCCAGTAGTATAGGGGGGACCATGAACACTGAAGCTTTCTTT | TRBV19 | once | TRBJ1-1 | NA
CASSEYSGTTGYTF | TGTGCCAGCTCAGAGTACTCTGGGACAACCGGCTACACCTTC | TRBV18 | NA | TRBJ1-2 | NA
CASSLAPSGTVYNEQFF | TGCGCCAGCAGCTTGGCCCCTAGCGGGACGGTATACAATGAGCAGTTCTTC | TRBV5-1 | once | TRBJ2-1 | TRBD2
CASSTGGDSNTEAFF | TGTGCCAGCAGTACAGGGGGGGACTCGAACACTGAAGCTTTCTTT | TRBV9 | NA | TRBJ1-1 | TRBD1
CASSSGWRNYEQYF | TGTGCCAGCAGTTCAGGATGGCGGAACTACGAGCAGTACTTC | TRBV27 | NA | TRBJ2-7 | NA
CASSPRAKNIQYF | TGCGCCAGCAGCCCTCGGGCCAAAAACATTCAGTACTTC | TRBV5-1 | once | TRBJ2-4 | NA
CASSPPTPFMAFTFF | TGTGCCAGCAGCCCCCCGACCCCTTTCATGGCTTTTACTTTCTTT | TRBV7-9 | NA | TRBJ1-1 | NA
CASSIGGVGGQSEQFF | TGTGCCAGTAGTATAGGAGGCGTAGGGGGCCAAAGTGAGCAGTTCTTC | TRBV19 | NA | TRBJ2-1 | TRBD1
CASSPPRGGGTGELFF | TGTGCCAGCAGCCCCCCCCGGGGGGGAGGAACCGGGGAGCTGTTTTTT | TRBV11-2 | NA | TRBJ2-2 | TRBD2
CASRTFMNTEAFF | TGTGCCAGCAGGACGTTCATGAACACTGAAGCTTTCTTT | TRBV6-1 | NA | TRBJ1-1 | NA
CASSLVLATGTGELFF | TGCGCCAGCAGCTTGGTCCTCGCCACGGGCACCGGGGAGCTGTTTTTT | TRBV5-1 | NA | TRBJ2-2 | NA
CASRPSGGLMTEAFF | TGTGCCAGCAGGCCCTCGGGGGGGCTCATGACTGAAGCTTTCTTT | TRBV28 | NA | TRBJ1-1 | NA
CASSIDQRTEAFF | TGTGCCAGTAGTATAGATCAGAGAACTGAAGCTTTCTTT | TRBV19 | NA | TRBJ1-1 | NA
CASRLGHQSYNEQFF | TGTGCCAGCAGGCTGGGTCACCAGTCCTACAATGAGCAGTTCTTC | TRBV6-1 | NA | TRBJ2-1 | NA
CASSLDPGGSGNTIYF | TGTGCCAGCAGCTTAGACCCAGGGGGCTCTGGAAACACCATATATTTT | TRBV7-6 | NA | TRBJ1-3 | TRBD1
CASSWDSNTGELFF | TGTGCCAGTAGTTGGGACAGCAACACCGGGGAGCTGTTTTTT | TRBV19 | NA | TRBJ2-2 | TRBD1
CASSYWGRDRGSEQYF | TGTGCCAGCAGTTACTGGGGCCGGGACAGGGGCTCCGAGCAGTACTTC | TRBV6-5 | NA | TRBJ2-7 | TRBD1
CASGGQGRNEAFF | TGTGCCAGCGGTGGGCAGGGCCGGAACGAAGCTTTCTTT | TRBV6-5 | NA | TRBJ1-1 | NA
CASSPPGQAFEAFF | TGTGCCAGCTCCCCACCGGGACAGGCCTTTGAAGCTTTCTTT | TRBV18 | NA | TRBJ1-1 | TRBD1
CASSLGAGTYNEQFF | TGTGCCAGCAGCTTAGGTGCGGGGACATACAATGAGCAGTTCTTC | TRBV11-3 | NA | TRBJ2-1 | NA
CASSPGQVEYNEQFF | TGTGCCAGCTCACCCGGACAGGTTGAGTACAATGAGCAGTTCTTC | TRBV18 | NA | TRBJ2-1 | TRBD1
CAGSIMNTEAFF | TGTGCCGGCAGTATCATGAACACTGAAGCTTTCTTT | TRBV2 | NA | TRBJ1-1 | NA
CASSLGLADTQYF | TGTGCCAGCAGCTTAGGACTAGCCGATACGCAGTATTTT | TRBV7-2 | NA | TRBJ2-3 | TRBD2
CASSGSGFHDEQFF | TGTGCCAGCAGCGGTAGCGGCTTTCACGATGAGCAGTTCTTC | TRBV7-9 | NA | TRBJ2-1 | NA
CASSIVGDSRTEAFF | TGTGCCAGTAGTATAGTCGGGGATAGTCGCACTGAAGCTTTCTTT | TRBV19 | once | TRBJ1-1 | NA
CASGVAGGGTQYF | TGTGCCAGCGGCGTAGCGGGAGGTGGGACCCAGTACTTC | TRBV7-8 | NA | TRBJ2-5 | TRBD2
CASRPDPPEVAYEQYF | TGTGCCAGCAGACCTGACCCGCCGGAGGTTGCCTACGAGCAGTACTTC | TRBV27 | NA | TRBJ2-7 | NA
CASSPTQGVENTEAFF | TGTGCCAGCAGTCCGACCCAGGGAGTGGAGAACACTGAAGCTTTCTTT | TRBV28 | NA | TRBJ1-1 | NA
CASSHSGGSDLTQYF | TGTGCCAGCAGCCATTCGGGCGGGAGCGACCTCACGCAGTATTTT | TRBV4-2 | NA | TRBJ2-3 | TRBD2
CASSLWGALSSYNEQFF | TGTGCCAGCAGTTTATGGGGGGCCCTTAGCTCCTACAATGAGCAGTTCTTC | TRBV27 | NA | TRBJ2-1 | NA